Presented here are 10 T cell receptor beta chains from one specimen sequenced in a study of cytomegalovirus exposure and HLA in healthy donors. Primers included in the PCR were 60 Vbeta and 13 Jbeta primers. Assay used: immunoSEQ multiplex PCR; TCRdb lists only in-frame clones, some missing. The table shows about 170,000 clones, with over 60% occurring only once. Sequencing used PBMCs. These TCRs come from a girl aged 10-17 years in good health and CMV-seronegative.

The chain carries TRBV10-3 and TRBJ2-1; 9 bases are a match to TRBD2. Germline V CDR1 and CDR2: ENHRY, SYGVKD. Trimming removed 3 bases from V and 6 bases from J; junction bases left unmatched: 6. The CDR3 is made up of 15 amino acids. CDR3 coding DNA: TGTGCCATCAGTGAAGGGACTAGCTCTGGCAATGAGCAGTTCTTC. Translating it yields CAISEGTSSGNEQFF.

This clone was observed once. The genes are TRBV6-6 and TRBJ2-5, with D unclear. CDR3 length: 13 amino acids. CDR1 and CDR2 (germline): MNHNY, SVGAGI (reference sequence). Trimming removed 7 bases at V and 1 base at J, with 10 bases between. The CDR3 sequence is CASIRAGQETQYF. CDR3 nucleotides: TGTGCCAGCATCCGAGCAGGCCAAGAGACCCAGTACTTC.

This chain uses TRBV18 with TRBJ1-5; 7 bases align to TRBD1. CDR1 is KGHSH and CDR2 is LQKENI in the germline V gene. This CDR3 spans 15 amino acids. Germline trimming cut 4 bases from V and 7 bases from J; bases unmatched to any gene: 10. The CDR3 sequence: CASSLRTGQVQPQHF. For the CDR3, the DNA is TGTGCCAGCTCACTTCGGACAGGTCAAGTACAGCCCCAGCATTTT.

The rearrangement links TRBV5-6 to TRBJ2-7; D might be TRBD1 (6 bases). V gave up 3 bases and J gave up 1 base, with 14 bases separating them. CDR1 and CDR2 from the germline V gene are SGHDT and YYEEEE. The CDR3 spans 15 residues. The CDR3 here is CASSWGWTDSYEQYF. CDR3 sequence (DNA): TGTGCCAGCAGCTGGGGATGGACAGATTCCTACGAGCAGTACTTC.

This chain uses TRBV7-3 with TRBJ1-1; TRBD1 is a possible D gene (5 bases). This CDR3 is built from 13 residues. The germline CDR1 and CDR2 sequences are SGHTA and FQGTGA. The V and J ends lost 2 bases and 3 bases respectively, with 7 bases between them. CDR3 protein: CASSLWGDTEAFF. The CDR3 DNA reads TGTGCCAGCAGCTTATGGGGGGACACTGAAGCTTTCTTT.

This clone was counted once. The rearrangement joins TRBV4-1 to TRBJ2-7; D may be TRBD1 (6 bases). Germline V gene sequence: CDR1 MGHRA, CDR2 YSYEKL. V shed 1 base and J shed 0 bases, with 16 bases lying between them. The CDR3 is made up of 17 amino acids. CDR3 DNA: TGCGCCAGCAGCCAAGGGACAGAACCTATGAGCTCCTACGAGCAGTACTTC. Translation: CASSQGTEPMSSYEQYF.

The rearrangement joins TRBV30 to TRBJ2-7; D is ambiguous. The V end was cut by 5 bases, the J end by 3 bases, with 17 bases between. In germline, CDR1 is GTSNPN, CDR2 SVGIG (reference sequence). There are 14 residues in the CDR3. The DNA for the CDR3 is TGTGCCTGGGGTTTTGGCAGGTTCAACTACGAGCAGTACTTC. It translates to CAWGFGRFNYEQYF.

The chain links TRBV5-6 to TRBJ1-6, with 10 bases lining up with TRBD1. Germline V lookup: CDR1 SGHDT, CDR2 YYEEEE. Trimming took 4 bases from V and 7 from J; bases not matched to a gene: 8. The CDR3 is 16 amino acids. CDR3 sequence (DNA): TGTGCCAGCAGCGTTGACAGGGGGCTGGGAAATTCACCCCTCCACTTT. Amino acid sequence: CASSVDRGLGNSPLHF.

This chain uses TRBV4-1 with TRBJ2-5; TRBD2 matches at 16 bases. The V gene's germline CDR1 is MGHRA and CDR2 YSYEKL. This CDR3 is built from 19 residues. V lost 3 bases and J lost 2; bases outside the gene matches: 9. The CDR3 protein is CASSQARGLAGGKQETQYF. CDR3 coding DNA: TGCGCCAGCAGCCAGGCAAGGGGACTAGCGGGGGGGAAACAAGAGACCCAGTACTTC.

The chain employs TRBV6-5 and TRBJ1-6; 8 positions agree with TRBD1. The length of the CDR3 is 14 residues. V was pared by 4 bases and J by 9 bases, with 5 bases of the junction left unmatched. Germline loops: CDR1 MNHEY, CDR2 SVGAGI. The CDR3 nucleotides are TGTGCCAGCAGTTCAGGGGGCGTTGGTTCACCCCTCCACTTT. This translates into CASSSGGVGSPLHF.